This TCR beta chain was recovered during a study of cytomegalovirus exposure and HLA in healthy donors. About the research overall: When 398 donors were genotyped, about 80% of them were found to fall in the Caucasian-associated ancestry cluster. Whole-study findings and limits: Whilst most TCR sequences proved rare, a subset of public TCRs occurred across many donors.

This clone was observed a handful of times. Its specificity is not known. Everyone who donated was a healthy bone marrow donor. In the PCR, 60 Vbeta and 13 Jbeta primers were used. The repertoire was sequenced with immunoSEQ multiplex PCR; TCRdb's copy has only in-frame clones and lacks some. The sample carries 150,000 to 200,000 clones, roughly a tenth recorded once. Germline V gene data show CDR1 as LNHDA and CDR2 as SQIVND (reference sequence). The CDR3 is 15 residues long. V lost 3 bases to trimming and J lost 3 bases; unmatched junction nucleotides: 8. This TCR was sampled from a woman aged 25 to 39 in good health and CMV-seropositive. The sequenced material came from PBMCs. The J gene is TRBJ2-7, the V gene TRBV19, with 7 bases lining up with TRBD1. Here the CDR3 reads CASSIRQGPDYEQYF. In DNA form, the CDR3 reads TGTGCCAGTAGTATCCGACAGGGCCCCGACTACGAGCAGTACTTC.